The sequence of this T cell receptor (beta chain) was determined in a study of glioma-infiltrating T cells. The iRepertoire nested amplicon-rescue multiplex PCR amplified TCR alpha and beta CDR3s from RNA. One-step reverse transcription and amplification started from approximately 100-400 ng of tissue mRNA or PBMC total RNA. TCRdb reprocessed the multiplex PCR reads via MiXCR and lists one record per CDR3 protein. Of some 180,000 distinct CDR3 sequences listed, 25% to 35% are singletons. After removal of 6 bases from V and 0 bases from J, the junction contained 8 bases not matched to a gene. This CDR3 region has 16 residues. Germline assignment: CDR1 MDHEN and CDR2 SYDVKM. Findings and limits, study-wide: Tissue and blood shared very few CDR3 sequences. Gliomas, especially low-grade, showed above-expected tissue-blood divergence; non-neoplastic patients showed below.

This clonotype occurred many times. Antigen specificity is unknown. The rearrangement joins TRBV28 to TRBJ1-5; 7 bases are shared with TRBD1. This TCR came from a human donor with low-grade glioma or glioblastoma, undergoing nonglioma brain surgery, or in good health (not recorded which). Sequencing was performed on glioma tissue, nonneoplastic brain tissue, or PBMCs (not recorded which). The CDR3 loop reads CASSKHGQDSNQPQHF. CDR3 in DNA: TGTGCCAGCAGCAAGCATGGACAGGATAGCAATCAGCCCCAGCATTTT.